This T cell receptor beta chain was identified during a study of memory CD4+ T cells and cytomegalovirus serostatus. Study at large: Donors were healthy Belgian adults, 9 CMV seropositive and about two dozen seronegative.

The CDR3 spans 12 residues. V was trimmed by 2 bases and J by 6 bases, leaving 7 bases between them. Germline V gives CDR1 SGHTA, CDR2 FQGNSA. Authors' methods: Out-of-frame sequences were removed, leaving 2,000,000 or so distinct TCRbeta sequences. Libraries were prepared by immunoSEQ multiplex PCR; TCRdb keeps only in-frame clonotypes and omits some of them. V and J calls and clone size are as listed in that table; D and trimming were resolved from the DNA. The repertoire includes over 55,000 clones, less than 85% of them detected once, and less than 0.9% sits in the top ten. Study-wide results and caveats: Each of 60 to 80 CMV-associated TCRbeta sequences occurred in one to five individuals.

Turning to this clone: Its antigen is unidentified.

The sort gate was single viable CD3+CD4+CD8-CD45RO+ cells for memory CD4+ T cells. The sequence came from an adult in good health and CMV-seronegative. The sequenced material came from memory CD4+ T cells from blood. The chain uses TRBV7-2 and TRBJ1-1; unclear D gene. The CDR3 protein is CASSLLGAEAFF. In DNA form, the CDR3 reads TGTGCCAGCAGCTTACTCGGGGCTGAAGCTTTCTTT. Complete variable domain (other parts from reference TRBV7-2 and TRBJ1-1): GAGVSQSPSNKVTEKGKDVELRCDPISGHTALYWYRQSLGQGLEFLIYFQGNSAPDKSGLPSDRFSAERTGGSVSTLTIQRTQQEDSAVYLCASSLLGAEAFFGQGTRLTVV.